This TCR beta chain is from a study of blood T cells in healthy people across ages. Germline CDR1 SGHRS, CDR2 YFSETQ. V lost 0 bases and J 8 bases, leaving 11 bases between the germline ends. CDR3 length: 13 residues. The second PCR ran roughly 7 to 12 cycles with a sample-barcoded 5' primer and J-beta primers. With 12 random nucleotides, a template-switch adaptor tagged each individual cDNA molecule. Each CDR3 protein gets one entry after TCRdb re-called the 5' RACE reads with MiXCR. Seen here are 1.8 million or so distinct CDR3 sequences, roughly two fifths observed once, and the top ten hold around 23%. This clonotype was counted only a few times. Its matching antigen is unknown. Findings of the study overall: Aged donors had fewer naive CD4+ cells and lower diversity than long-lived donors. It was held that diversity estimates obtained from one million T cells represented underestimates.

Sequencing was done on a sample of blood. This chain connects TRBV5-1 to TRBJ1-2; possible D gene TRBD1, 6 bases. The receptor was isolated from a human donor in good health. The CDR3 sequence is CASSLAGGQGYTF. DNA for the CDR3: TGCGCCAGCAGCTTGGCTGGGGGCCAAGGCTACACCTTC.